The 5 T cell receptor beta chains given below trace back to one sample, sequenced in a study of blood T cell repertoires in COVID-19. Sequencing was performed with immunoSEQ multiplex PCR; in TCRdb, only in-frame clones are kept and a portion is missing. The sample has hundreds of thousands of clones, roughly 90% seen once. The sample consisted of PBMCs or T cells enriched from blood (not recorded which). The receptors derive from a woman aged 25 to 39 who had recovered from COVID-19.

Only a few counts were recorded for this clone. The gene calls are TRBV29-1 and TRBJ1-1, with D possibly being TRBD1 (6 bases). Germline V gene sequence: CDR1 SQVTM, CDR2 ANQGSEA. The CDR3 spans 13 residues. V gave up 7 bases and J gave up 2 bases, with 14 bases separating them. The DNA of the CDR3 is TGCAGCGGATCGGTACAGGGCAACACTGAAGCTTTCTTT. Translating it yields CSGSVQGNTEAFF.

In DNA form, the CDR3 reads TGTGCCAGCAGTAAACAGGGGCTTTGGGGTGGCTACACCTTC. It is translated as CASSKQGLWGGYTF. V and J are TRBV6-5 and TRBJ1-2; 7 bases line up with TRBD1. The germline CDR1 and CDR2 sequences are MNHEY and SVGAGI. There are 14 residues in the CDR3. Unmatched junction bases numbered 10, after V lost 5 bases and J lost 7 bases.

DNA of the CDR3: TGTGCCAGCAGTTTAGGGCGGAGCCGGGGCGAGCAGTACTTC. It specifies CASSLGRSRGEQYF. The chain combines TRBV27 with TRBJ2-7; D possibly corresponds to TRBD2 (5 bases). Germline-derived CDR1 and CDR2 are MNHEY and SMNVEV (reference sequence). V lost 2 bases to trimming and J lost 6 bases, with 14 bases between them. CDR3 length: 14 residues.

This CDR3 is CASSRLGQGRADTQYF. CDR3 DNA: TGTGCCAGCAGCCGACTCGGACAGGGGAGGGCAGATACGCAGTATTTT. The chain combines TRBV7-8 with TRBJ2-3; the match to TRBD1 covers 9 bases. The CDR3 runs 16 residues. J was trimmed by 4 bases and V by 5 bases; bases with no gene match: 10. CDR1 and CDR2 from the germline V gene are SGHVS and FQNEAQ.

The chain joins TRBV6-5 to TRBJ2-7; TRBD2 is a possible D gene (6 bases). The germline gives CDR1 MNHEY, CDR2 SVGAGI. Trimming took off 0 bases at V and 2 bases at J, with 11 bases between the two ends. The CDR3 has 15 amino acids. The CDR3 DNA reads TGTGCCAGCAGTTACTCGGGCGGGACCCCCTACGAGCAGTACTTC. Residues: CASSYSGGTPYEQYF.